The 17 T cell receptor beta chains listed next were all sequenced from one sample in a study of CD8 T cells in ankylosing spondylitis. Via MiXCR, TCRdb re-called the 5' RACE reads, giving one row per CDR3 protein. The table lists about 310,000 distinct CDR3 sequences, about 20% of them singletons. The sequenced material came from blood, either unsorted or a sorted T cell fraction (not recorded which). Source of these receptors: a female donor with ankylosing spondylitis or in good health (not recorded which).

In its sample, this clonotype was seen many times. The V call is TRBV29-1, the J call TRBJ2-1, with 9 bases that match TRBD2. This CDR3 has 15 residues. CDR1 SQVTM and CDR2 ANQGSEA come from the germline V gene. V was clipped by 3 bases and J by 4 bases; unmatched bases: 7. This CDR3 is CSVESSGTFYNEQFF. Written as DNA, the CDR3 is TGCAGCGTTGAGTCTAGCGGGACCTTTTACAATGAGCAGTTCTTC.

The rearrangement links TRBV20-1 to TRBJ2-1; D is ambiguous. The CDR3 sequence is 12 residues long. V lost 5 bases to trimming and J lost 6 bases, with 11 bases between them. CDR1 and CDR2 from the germline V gene are DFQATT and SNEGSKA (reference sequence). The CDR3 sequence: CSAYVRSNEQFF. CDR3 nucleotides: TGCAGTGCTTACGTAAGGAGCAATGAGCAGTTCTTC.

The gene calls are TRBV21-1 and TRBJ2-5; the table's D call, TRBD1, has no DNA check behind it. TRBV21-1 is a pseudogene segment. This CDR3 comprises 16 residues. As DNA, the CDR3 is TGTGCCAGCAGCAAAGATGGGGGGGCCCCGGGAGAGACCCAGTACTTC. This codes for CASSKDGGAPGETQYF.

This clonotype was seen a handful of times. J is TRBJ2-5 and V is TRBV6-5, with D possibly TRBD1 on 5 matching bases. Germline V lookup: CDR1 MNHEY, CDR2 SVGAGI. V shed 4 bases and J shed 4 bases, with 28 bases lying between them. This CDR3 has 19 amino acids. The CDR3 sequence is CASSSKGNSVKSVGETQYF. CDR3 bases: TGTGCCAGCAGTTCTAAGGGGAACAGCGTTAAATCGGTCGGAGAGACCCAGTACTTC.

The chain employs TRBV25-1 and TRBJ2-1, with 11 bases fitting TRBD1. CDR3 length: 15 amino acids. V shed 8 bases, J shed 9 bases, and the junction held 12 bases outside the gene matches. Germline CDR1 is MGHDK and CDR2 is SYGVNS. The CDR3 protein is CASGGQGGLWGEQFF. The CDR3 region has the DNA TGTGCCAGCGGGGGACAGGGGGGACTCTGGGGTGAGCAGTTCTTC. Drawing the rest from reference TRBV25-1 and TRBJ2-1, the complete variable domain is EADIYQTPRYLVIGTGKKITLECSQTMGHDKMYWYQQDPGMELHLIHYSYGVNSTEKGDLSSESTVSRIRTEHFPLTLESARPSHTSQYLCASGGQGGLWGEQFFGPGTRLTVL.

The chain links TRBV12-5 to TRBJ2-2, with D perhaps TRBD1 (6 bases). Looked up from germline, CDR1 is LGHNT and CDR2 is FRNRAP. The CDR3 consists of 14 residues. Trimming removed 5 bases at V and 3 bases at J, with 10 bases between. The CDR3 DNA is TGTGCTAGTGGTGCAACAGGGTACACCGGGGAGCTGTTTTTT. This gives the protein CASGATGYTGELFF.

This clonotype came up a few times. V gene TRBV20-1 combines with J gene TRBJ2-1, with D perhaps TRBD2 (5 bases). The CDR3 spans 13 residues. Trimming stripped 2 bases from V and 6 bases from J, with 11 bases between. Germline V lookup: CDR1 DFQATT, CDR2 SNEGSKA (reference sequence). In nucleotides, the CDR3 is TGCAGTGCTAGAAATTCGGCGGGCAATGAGCAGTTCTTC. This translates into CSARNSAGNEQFF.

This clonotype came up many times. V usage is TRBV2 and J usage is TRBJ1-5, with a possible D match to TRBD1 (6 bases). V shed 7 bases and J shed 7 bases, with 14 bases lying between them. Germline assignment: CDR1 SNHLY and CDR2 FYNNEI. CDR3 size: 13 residues. The CDR3: CASTTGSGQPQHF. In DNA form, the CDR3 reads TGTGCCAGCACGACAGGTTCTGGACAGCCCCAGCATTTT.

This clonotype was seen repeatedly, ten times or more. The CDR3 region has the DNA TGTGCCAGCCCTGACAGGAGCTACGAGCAGTACTTC. Translation: CASPDRSYEQYF. This chain connects TRBV6-4 to TRBJ2-7; D is possibly TRBD1 (6 bases). Germline lookup yields CDR1 MRHNA and CDR2 SNTAGT. The CDR3 runs 12 residues. Trimming removed 8 bases from V and 3 bases from J, with 11 bases in between.

The rearrangement uses TRBV20-1 and TRBJ2-1, with D unclear. The CDR3 covers 14 residues. V lost 4 bases and J lost 0, with 10 bases in between. Germline V gene lookup returns CDR1 DFQATT and CDR2 SNEGSKA (reference sequence). CDR3 sequence reads: CSANLRSSYNEQFF. CDR3 bases: TGCAGTGCTAACCTCAGAAGCTCCTACAATGAGCAGTTCTTC.

The CDR3 nucleotides are TGCGCCAGCAGCTTGGAGGGACTACAGTACTTC. Translation gives CASSLEGLQYF. The chain couples TRBV5-1 to TRBJ2-7; 7 nucleotides match TRBD2. There are 11 residues in the CDR3. Germline CDR1 SGHRS, CDR2 YFSETQ. V lost 0 bases and J lost 10; bases outside the gene matches: 1.

With respect to this clonotype: Just one base apart from a much larger clone, this may be a read error. The rearrangement uses TRBV29-1 and TRBJ2-5; D is perhaps TRBD1 (5 bases). Trimming left V 4 bases short and J 5 bases short, with 8 bases between. Germline CDR1 reads SQVTM; CDR2 reads ANQGSEA. The length of the CDR3 is 11 residues. This CDR3 is CSVGQWETQYF. The CDR3 nucleotides read TGCAGCGTTGGACAGTGGGAGACCCAGTACTTC.

The J gene is TRBJ1-1, the V gene TRBV4-2, with TRBD1 as a possible D gene (6 bases). The CDR3 spans 15 residues. V was clipped by 0 bases and J by 10 bases, with 18 bases between them. CDR1 and CDR2 from the germline V gene are LGHNA and YNFKEQ. The CDR3 DNA reads TGTGCCAGCAGCCAAGAAGGCGGTTCGGTAGGGGGAGCTTTCTTT. Translated, it gives CASSQEGGSVGGAFF.

This clonotype has more than one count but fewer than ten. The V and J genes are TRBV12-3 or TRBV12-4 and TRBJ1-2; a weak D match, TRBD1 (6 bases). Trimming pared 6 bases from V and 4 bases from J, leaving 18 bases between. The CDR3 is 15 residues long. The CDR3 sequence: CASSRSPTQGYGYTF. The CDR3 DNA follows: TGTGCCAGCAGCCGTTCACCCACACAGGGCTATGGCTACACCTTC.

The chain recombines TRBV20-1 with TRBJ2-1; a weak D match, TRBD1 (7 bases). The CDR3 contains 13 residues. CDR1 is DFQATT and CDR2 is SNEGSKA in the germline V gene (reference sequence). The V end lost 7 bases, the J end lost 8 bases, and 18 bases lay between the germline ends. The CDR3 nucleotides read TGCAGTGGGGGGGATTTAGGGGGCGATGAGCAGTTCTTC. Its translation: CSGGDLGGDEQFF.

This clonotype appeared a few times. The chain's CDR3 is CASSLDGGNNQPQHF. CDR3 sequence (DNA): TGTGCCAGCAGTCTCGACGGGGGGAATAATCAGCCCCAGCATTTT. The chain is built from TRBV7-9 and TRBJ1-5, with a weak D call TRBD1 (5 bases). V lost 6 bases and J lost 4, with 16 bases in between. The CDR3 covers 15 residues. Germline CDR1 reads SEHNR; CDR2 reads FQNEAQ (reference sequence). Looking up the rest from reference TRBV7-9 and TRBJ1-5 gives the full variable domain: DTGVSQNPRHKITKRGQNVTFRCDPISEHNRLYWYRQTLGQGPEFLTYFQNEAQLEKSRLLSDRFSAERPKGSFSTLEIQRTEQGDSAMYLCASSLDGGNNQPQHFGDGTRLSIL.

This clonotype showed up just a few times. V and J are TRBV20-1 and TRBJ2-4, with D perhaps matching TRBD1 or TRBD2 (5 bases each). This CDR3 has 13 residues. Trimming left V 5 bases short and J 6 bases short, with 14 bases between. Germline V lookup: CDR1 DFQATT, CDR2 SNEGSKA (reference sequence). In DNA, the CDR3 is TGCAGTGCTGAGACGGTGGGGACAAACATTCAGTACTTC. Amino acid sequence: CSAETVGTNIQYF.